This T cell receptor (beta chain) was retrieved from a study of blood T cell repertoires in COVID-19. Study overall: Italy, Spain and the United States were the sources of the convalescent and acute COVID-19 samples. T cells, B-cell-depleted T cells, or PBMCs provided the cDNA or gDNA that served as material.

The CDR3 is 16 residues long. Germline-derived CDR1 and CDR2 are SEHNR and FQNEAQ (reference sequence). Germline trimming cut 5 bases from V and 0 bases from J; bases unmatched to any gene: 9. Methods used by the authors: Quantification of nucleated cells was approximated via reference gene primer amplification. This table comes from immunoSEQ multiplex PCR, and its TCRdb copy is limited to in-frame clones, with some not included. The DNA gave D and trimming, while V, J and clone size come from that table. The sample contains 470,000 or so clones, 85% to 90% of which appear only once. The sequenced material came from peripheral blood. This chain connects TRBV7-9 to TRBJ2-7; TRBD2 matches 8 bases. The TCR originated in a woman aged 25 to 39 with acute or convalescent COVID-19. Here the CDR3 reads CASSTIAGRSSYEQYF. CDR3 DNA sequence: TGTGCCAGCAGCACGATAGCGGGGCGAAGCTCCTACGAGCAGTACTTC.